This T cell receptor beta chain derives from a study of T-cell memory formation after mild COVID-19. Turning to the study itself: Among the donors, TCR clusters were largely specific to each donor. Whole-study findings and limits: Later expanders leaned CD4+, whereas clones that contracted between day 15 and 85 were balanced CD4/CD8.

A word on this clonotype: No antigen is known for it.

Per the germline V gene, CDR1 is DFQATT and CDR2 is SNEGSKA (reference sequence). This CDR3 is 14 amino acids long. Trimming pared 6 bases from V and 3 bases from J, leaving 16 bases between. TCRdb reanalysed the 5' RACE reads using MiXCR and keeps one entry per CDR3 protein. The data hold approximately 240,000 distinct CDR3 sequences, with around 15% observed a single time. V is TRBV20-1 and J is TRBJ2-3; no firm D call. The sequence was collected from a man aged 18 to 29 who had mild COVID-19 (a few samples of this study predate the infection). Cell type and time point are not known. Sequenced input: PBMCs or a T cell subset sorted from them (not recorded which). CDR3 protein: CSASDPRSTDTQYF. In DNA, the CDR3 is TGCAGTGCCTCCGACCCACGCTCGACAGATACGCAGTATTTT.